The count of the clone carrying this T cell receptor (beta chain) is one. Only in-frame clones appear in the TCRdb table, and some are missing; sequencing was by immunoSEQ multiplex PCR. The sample includes fewer than 600,000 clones, nearly 90% of them seen just once. The treatment was: about 20 received Ad26.COV2.S at low or high dose, single or two shots; about five received placebo; per-sample allocation not given. Following the first vaccine or placebo injection, samples were taken on day 63. Germline V gives CDR1 SNHLY, CDR2 FYNNEI. V shed 4 bases and J shed 4 bases, with 16 bases lying between them. The CDR3 is 15 amino acids. The data were taken from a study of Ad26.COV2.S vaccination and SARS-CoV-2 variants. The wider study: Ad26.COV2.S arm of COV1001 included the donor. In the study, Ad26.COV2.S was injected intramuscularly once, or twice 56 days apart.

The chain joins TRBV2 to TRBJ1-2, with a possible D match to TRBD1 (6 bases). This sequence was found in a person aged 18-65 years who received the Ad26.COV2.S COVID-19 vaccine or a placebo. This specimen consisted of peripheral blood, obtained in a trial of Ad26.COV2.S vaccine versus placebo. The chain's CDR3 is CASSVATGGSYGYTF. DNA of the CDR3: TGTGCCAGCAGTGTCGCGACAGGTGGTAGCTATGGCTACACCTTC.